This T cell receptor (beta chain) was documented in a study of cytomegalovirus exposure and HLA in healthy donors (dated by TCRdb to 2017 to 2019). Some background on the complete study: An earlier analysis of about 530 of the donors reported approximately 260 Gb of sequence data and some 110 million unique TCR beta sequences obtained from 180 million or so T cells. High-throughput TCR immunosequencing, statistical association of individual TCRs with disease status, and machine learning were combined to predict cytomegalovirus infection status. Both class I and class II loci were covered by HLA typing, at four-digit resolution. To study patterns of TCR occurrence, a later analysis re-analyzed previously published TCR beta repertoires from 650 to 750 donors and added high-resolution HLA genotyping. Rather than using new phenotypic data, the later analysis identified candidate immune exposures from TCR beta sequences and from how often those sequences occurred across donors. Donor age, sex, ethnicity and CMV serostatus were compiled alongside the repertoire data. Four or five DR-DQ haplotypes were treated as single units for association and clustering because of strong linkage in the cohort. Of the roughly 400 genotyped donors, 65% to 90% fell in the genetic ancestry cluster associated with self-reported Caucasian donors. The aim of the study was to test whether cataloging public T cell receptors could identify signatures of past pathogen exposure. An earlier analysis of fewer than 700 of the donors applied high-throughput TCR beta sequencing to assess whether each TCR beta V gene segment acted as functional or pseudogenic. In a later genetic analysis, genome-wide SNP genotypes for about 65% of the roughly 670 donors were used, and that subset was treated as a discovery cohort. On average, roughly 250,000 unique TCR beta nucleotide sequences were sequenced per donor among 398 genotyped donors of the cohort, with 15% to 20% of those sequences being non-productive. Along with the roughly 670-subject first cohort, a separate validation cohort of 120 different subjects was used. About 280 gigabases of sequencing data and roughly 81 million unique TCR sequences made up an early release that covered nearly 650 HLA-typed donors. All discovery cohort repertoires had been generated using a single sequencing platform. The study used immunosequencing to profile the T cell repertoires of hundreds of subjects and linked those repertoires to cytomegalovirus serostatus. Typing coverage varied by locus: roughly 629-640 donors for A, B, C, DRB1 and DQB1; under 550 for DQA1; more than 600 for DPA1; approximately 450 for DPB1.

Library preparation employed the immunoSEQ multiplex PCR assay. A mixture of 60 forward primers for TCR Vbeta segments and 13 reverse primers for TCR Jbeta segments was used in the multiplex PCR. A multiplex PCR assay on genomic DNA amplified the CDR3 region of rearranged TCR beta genes. Amplified TCR beta libraries were sequenced as 87-base-pair reads on the Illumina HiSeq System. The study's own analysis went as follows. A later analysis tallied around 80 million unique TCR beta chains across the 550 to 850 repertoires, and some 12 million of those chains were shared by two or more donors. To remove PCR and sequencing errors, raw reads were error-corrected and collapsed into unique sequences using a nearest-neighbor algorithm that merged closely related sequences. To assign V, D and J gene segments, CDR3 sequences were aligned to IMGT reference sequences. Each retained sequence needed at least a six-nucleotide match to both a V gene segment and a J gene segment. Rearrangements were classified as productive when the CDR3 lacked stop codons and remained in frame with V and J, and all other rearrangements were classified as non-productive. Following IMGT convention, CDR3 was defined as the stretch from the second conserved V-encoded cysteine up to the conserved J-encoded phenylalanine. In an earlier analysis of around 600 of the donors, sequences lacking an unambiguous match to a single V gene segment were excluded. An earlier analysis of 450 to 650 of the donors called V segments functional above 56.7% productive rearrangements and segregating when the between-donor standard deviation exceeded 5%. A statistical classification framework was built to diagnose cytomegalovirus status from the catalog of TCR beta chain sequences. V and J gene assignment, in a later analysis, came from comparing TCR nucleotide sequences with IMGT/GENE-DB human TR gene sequences. Using the TCRdist pipeline, a later analysis assigned CDR3 sequences along with most-parsimonious VDJ recombination scenarios. In a later analysis, every TCR beta chain was defined by the combination of its CDR3 amino acid sequence and its V-gene family, and reads without a unique V-gene family were dropped. A later analysis removed nearly 600 highly shared, low-generation-probability nucleotide sequences to deal with suspected cross-contamination and a sequencing artifact. For each public chain, a later analysis derived a clonal expansion index from normalized ranks of inferred template counts within each repertoire. In a later analysis, generation probabilities were computed with a VDJ recombination model fitted to out-of-frame rearrangements, and the resulting probabilities were checked against IGoR. In a later analysis, TCR-TCR, TCR-HLA and TCR-CMV co-occurrence was scored with hypergeometric tests, and a repertoire-size bias correction was applied to TCR pairs. To estimate false discovery rates, a later analysis permuted the HLA or CMV assignments 20 times. In a later analysis, co-occurring TCRs were grouped with DBSCAN, and TCRdist sequence similarity was added when clustering was performed within HLA-allele-positive subsets. Repertoires with fewer than 30,000 or more than 120,000 public chains were left out of co-occurrence clustering, as were several repertoires with anomalous nucleotide sharing. The source is immuneACCESS, and TCRdb retained only in-frame sequences with V and J called. Part of the clones is not carried over; for the studies checked, unresolved V genes explain less than half of this, and the remainder is unexplained. That table supplies the V and J calls and clone size; D and trimming were determined from the DNA. A total of more than 110,000 clones appear in this sample, 80% of them only once. Jointly, the top ten make up approximately 5.1% of the sample.

Study-level results and caveats: A cluster of highly shared sequence variants was judged likely to represent a technical artifact of the sequencing pipeline. In an earlier analysis of roughly 500 of the donors, most TCR beta V segments appeared in productive rearrangements about 87% or about 30% of the time, broadly matching IMGT annotations. While some public TCRs were present in many individuals, most TCR sequences turned up only very rarely across donors. A total of 150 or so TCR beta chains were listed by the study as associated with cytomegalovirus. The classifier was reported to diagnose cytomegalovirus status with high specificity and sensitivity in both the original and validation cohorts. In a later analysis, TCR association rates were found to vary across HLA loci, with the most associated TCRs seen for DRB1 alleles and the fewest for HLA-C alleles. The earlier analysis of fewer than 750 of the donors excluded some 15 rarely observed V segments, including chromosome 9 orphons, because counts were too low. In a later genetic analysis, a missense DCLRE1C variant was associated with V-gene and J-gene trimming of TCR beta chains, and the association was replicated in an independent cohort. Linkage disequilibrium might explain the correlated functional status among segregating V segments, but an unknown experimental factor could not be excluded. This cohort had only TCR beta chains sequenced, and the lack of alpha or paired-chain data limited which features could be detected. The only immune exposure information available for the cohort was CMV serostatus. It was suggested by the authors that the approach could potentially be generalized to other disease states and immunological phenotypes. In a later analysis, most CMV-associated TCR beta chains were found to appear HLA-restricted, with HLA associations seemingly driven largely by CMV exposure. A further reported finding was that TCR beta sequences accurately predicted the HLA-A and HLA-B alleles for most subjects in the first cohort. Sequencing depth was assumed to be roughly uniform across donors in the presence/absence analyses, though that assumption may not hold. In vitro tests confirmed that a few of the cytomegalovirus-associated TCR beta chains recognize cytomegalovirus antigens. Specific HLA alleles were associated with some 15,000 TCR beta sequences at a false discovery rate of 0.05 in a later analysis. A later analysis found that HLA-associated TCR beta chains were more clonally expanded and had lower generation probabilities than equally common non-associated chains. Because the 87-base-pair reads could not distinguish some IMGT-functional V segments, including TRBV6-2 and TRBV6-3, those segments were excluded. Compared with the approximately 670-donor mean, donors in an Asian-associated ancestry cluster had fewer N-insertions in productive TCRs, according to a later genetic analysis. When HLA alleles, especially DR and DQ, strongly co-occurred, attributing TCR associations to individual alleles was difficult. Because HLA typing was unavailable for some donors at each locus, only the typed subset was used in association tests. According to a later analysis, parvovirus B19, influenza, CMV and Epstein-Barr virus appeared linked to several top co-occurrence clusters.

The cohort consisted of approximately 690 healthy bone marrow donors. At the time of sampling, every cohort member was nominally healthy, though immune exposures that went unrecorded were likely present. The donor was CMV seronegative and was included in the group of a few hundred seronegative cohort members. Each donor provided a peripheral blood sample, and peripheral blood mononuclear cells were used for TCR beta sequencing. The Qiagen DNeasy Blood Extraction Kit was used to extract genomic DNA from the blood cell samples. The CDR3, from cysteine to phenylalanine, totals 16 residues. Here the CDR3 DNA is all that survives: 48 bases in frame from base 1. The germline V gene provides CDR1 SGHTA and CDR2 FQGNSA. V and J are truncated by 0 bases and 0 bases respectively, leaving an intervening sequence of 9 bases. Comments on this clone: It has no known antigen specificity. No base qualities exist here, and no much larger clone lies one base off it.

Sequenced sample: PBMCs. This receptor chain uses TRBV7-2 and TRBJ2-1; perhaps TRBD1 is the D gene, with 5 bases matching. The source of this sequence is a male donor in good health and CMV-seronegative. The bases read TGTGCCAGCAGCTTAGCAGGGGATGGCTCCTACAATGAGCAGTTCTTC. Protein translation: CASSLAGDGSYNEQFF.